One and the same sample provided the 10 T cell receptor beta chains below, sequenced in a study of CD8 T cells in Susac syndrome. RNA amounts of roughly 0.45 to 1 ug underwent reverse transcription with random hexamers. TCRdb reprocessed the immunoSEQ multiplex PCR reads with MiXCR, giving one entry per CDR3 protein. The sample shows some 150,000 distinct CDR3 sequences, 95% of them seen only once. The material sequenced was CD4+ T cells from PBMCs. The receptors were gathered from a human donor with Susac syndrome.

The CDR3 sequence: CSVAIQGTEKLFF. CDR3 bases: TGCAGCGTGGCGATACAAGGGACGGAAAAACTGTTTTTT. V usage is TRBV29-1 and J usage is TRBJ1-4, with D possibly matching TRBD1 (5 bases). The CDR3 contains 13 residues. The germline V gene encodes CDR1 SQVTM and CDR2 ANQGSEA. Trimming cost V 6 bases and J 8 bases, with 16 bases left between them.

V and J are TRBV20-1 and TRBJ1-2, with D perhaps TRBD1 (6 bases). The V gene's germline CDR1 is DFQATT and CDR2 SNEGSKA (reference sequence). This CDR3 spans 11 amino acids. Trimming took 2 bases from V and 7 from J, leaving 8 bases between them. The CDR3 loop reads CSARRTAGYTF. The CDR3 coding sequence is TGCAGTGCTAGAAGGACAGCTGGCTACACCTTC.

The chain couples TRBV29-1 to TRBJ2-3; the match to TRBD1 covers 8 bases. The ends lost 3 bases at V and 1 base at J; junction bases unmatched: 3. The CDR3 is made up of 14 amino acids. Germline CDR1 SQVTM, CDR2 ANQGSEA. The CDR3 sequence is CSVEGTGRTDTQYF. The DNA for the CDR3 is TGCAGCGTTGAGGGGACAGGCCGCACAGATACGCAGTATTTT.

The rearrangement uses TRBV18 and TRBJ2-1; perhaps TRBD1 as D (5 bases). Trimming removed 0 bases at V and 11 bases at J, with 11 bases between. The CDR3 spans 13 residues. CDR1 is KGHSH and CDR2 is LQKENI in the germline V gene. The CDR3 DNA reads TGTGCCAGCTCACCACCGACAGCCTATAAGCAGTTCTTC. It specifies CASSPPTAYKQFF. The variable domain in full, with the rest retrieved from reference TRBV18 and TRBJ2-1, is NAGVMQNPRHLVRRRGQEARLRCSPMKGHSHVYWYRQLPEEGLKFMVYLQKENIIDESGMPKERFSAEFPKEGPSILRIQQVVRGDSAAYFCASSPPTAYKQFFGPGTRLTVL.

The V and J genes are TRBV9 and TRBJ1-6; D call uncertain. The CDR3 runs 14 residues. Trimming took off 1 base at V and 4 bases at J, with 6 bases between the two ends. Germline V gives CDR1 SGDLS, CDR2 YYNGEE. CDR3 in amino acids: CASSVLTYNSPLHF. CDR3 DNA sequence: TGTGCCAGCAGCGTACTAACATATAATTCACCCCTCCACTTT. Complete variable domain (other parts from reference TRBV9 and TRBJ1-6): DSGVTQTPKHLITATGQRVTLRCSPRSGDLSVYWYQQSLDQGLQFLIQYYNGEERAKGNILERFSAQQFPDLHSELNLSSLELGDSALYFCASSVLTYNSPLHFGNGTRLTVT.

This CDR3 is CASSHEEGAGDTEAFF. For the CDR3, the DNA is TGTGCCAGCAGCCATGAAGAGGGGGCGGGGGACACTGAAGCTTTCTTT. The chain combines TRBV4-2 with TRBJ1-1; 7 bases are a match to TRBD1. The V gene end was trimmed by 3 bases and the J gene end by 3 bases; junction bases not matched to a gene: 10. Germline V gene data show CDR1 as LGHNA and CDR2 as YNFKEQ. The CDR3 spans 16 residues.

This rearrangement joins TRBV29-1 to TRBJ1-3; tentative D call: TRBD1 (5 bases). This CDR3 has 13 residues. Looked up from germline, CDR1 is SQVTM and CDR2 is ANQGSEA. V was clipped by 4 bases and J by 4 bases, with 11 bases between them. Here the CDR3 DNA reads TGCAGCGTTGTGAAGGGGAAGGGAAACACCATATATTTT. This translates into CSVVKGKGNTIYF.

The chain is built from TRBV29-1 and TRBJ2-5, with 8 bases fitting TRBD1. Germline trimming cut 6 bases from V and 2 bases from J; bases unmatched to any gene: 5. CDR1 is SQVTM and CDR2 is ANQGSEA in the germline V gene. The CDR3 is 13 residues long. This CDR3 reads CSVWTGPQETQYF. The DNA for the CDR3 is TGCAGCGTCTGGACAGGGCCGCAAGAGACCCAGTACTTC. Together with reference TRBV29-1 and TRBJ2-5, the CDR3 gives the full variable domain: SAVISQKPSRDICQRGTSLTIQCQVDSQVTMMFWYRQQPGQSLTLIATANQGSEATYESGFVIDKFPISRPNLTFSTLTVSNMSPEDSSIYLCSVWTGPQETQYFGPGTRLLVL.

The CDR3 DNA sequence: TGTGCCAGCAGCAAAAAGAGGACCGGGGAGCTGTTTTTT. It yields the protein CASSKKRTGELFF. The V call is TRBV21-1, the J call TRBJ2-2. TRBV21-1 is reported as a pseudogene. This CDR3 is built from 13 residues.

J is TRBJ2-3 and V is TRBV30; D ambiguous. Germline V gene data show CDR1 as GTSNPN and CDR2 as SVGIG (reference sequence). The CDR3 is 12 amino acids. Trimming took 0 bases from V and 6 from J, leaving 7 bases between them. The CDR3 reads CAWSVNSDTQYF. In DNA, the CDR3 is TGTGCCTGGAGTGTAAATTCGGATACGCAGTATTTT.